Presented here are 26 T cell receptor beta chains from one specimen sequenced in a study of shared clonotypes between healthy human individuals. The table came from immunoSEQ multiplex PCR; TCRdb's copy has only in-frame clones and leaves some out. Here the sample spans approximately 2.4 million clones, approximately 95% being singletons. Sequencing was carried out using naive CD4+ T cells sorted from blood. Sample subset: CD45RA+ positively selected. The source of these receptors is a man aged 18 to 35 in good health.

The V call is TRBV5-6, the J call TRBJ2-3; TRBD2 matches 8 bases. The germline gives CDR1 SGHDT, CDR2 YYEEEE. This CDR3 is built from 15 residues. V dropped 3 bases and J dropped 3; count of bases not matched to a gene: 6. The CDR3 loop is CASSSPGLGTDTQYF. The CDR3 nucleotides read TGTGCCAGCAGCTCGCCGGGACTAGGAACAGATACGCAGTATTTT. Looking up the rest from reference TRBV5-6 and TRBJ2-3 gives the full variable domain: DAGVTQSPTHLIKTRGQQVTLRCSPKSGHDTVSWYQQALGQGPQFIFQYYEEEERQRGNFPDRFSGHQFPNYSSELNVNALLLGDSALYLCASSSPGLGTDTQYFGPGTRLTVL.

The V gene is TRBV7-2, the J gene TRBJ1-2, with D uncertain. The CDR3 spans 12 residues. Per germline, CDR1 SGHTA and CDR2 FQGNSA. Trimming pared 5 bases from V and 4 bases from J, leaving 8 bases between. The chain's CDR3 is CASSHYSYGYTF. The CDR3 bases are TGTGCCAGCAGCCATTACAGCTATGGCTACACCTTC.

The rearrangement joins TRBV10-1 to TRBJ1-2, with 8 bases fitting TRBD1. This CDR3 has 13 residues. The V gene end was trimmed by 3 bases and the J gene end by 6 bases; junction bases not matched to a gene: 3. The germline gives CDR1 WNHNN, CDR2 SYGVQD (reference sequence). The CDR3, as DNA: TGCGCCAGCAGTGACCGACAGGGGAATGGCTACACCTTC. This gives the protein CASSDRQGNGYTF.

The chain employs TRBV25-1 and TRBJ2-1; D call uncertain. There are 14 residues in the CDR3. Trimming cost V 0 bases and J 5 bases, with 8 bases left between them. Germline lookup yields CDR1 MGHDK and CDR2 SYGVNS. Written as DNA, the CDR3 is TGTGCCAGCAGTGAATATAAGGGTGACAATGAGCAGTTCTTC. It specifies CASSEYKGDNEQFF.

Regarding this clone: Other DNA sequences in this sample translate to the same CDR3. The V gene is TRBV11-2, the J gene TRBJ2-1, with no clear D. Looked up from germline, CDR1 is SGHAT and CDR2 is FQNNGV. This CDR3 is 15 amino acids long. V was clipped by 2 bases and J by 2 bases, with 10 bases between them. The CDR3 region is CASSLSGGTYNEQFF. DNA for the CDR3: TGTGCCAGCAGCTTAAGTGGCGGAACCTACAATGAGCAGTTCTTC.

This sequence joins TRBV10-3 and TRBJ2-2; 8 nucleotides match TRBD1. This CDR3 has 14 amino acids. Germline trimming cut 3 bases from V and 5 bases from J; bases unmatched to any gene: 2. The germline V gene has CDR1 ENHRY and CDR2 SYGVKD. The chain's CDR3 is CAISEGDRTGELFF. CDR3 bases: TGTGCCATCAGTGAAGGGGACAGGACCGGGGAGCTGTTTTTT.

The chain has TRBV6-5 and TRBJ1-2; D is unclear. V was shortened by 6 bases and J by 0 bases, with 14 bases between the two germline ends. Germline V gene data show CDR1 as MNHEY and CDR2 as SVGAGI. This CDR3 region has 15 residues. CDR3 in amino acids: CASSPGLKANYGYTF. The DNA of the CDR3 is TGTGCCAGCAGCCCCGGACTGAAAGCTAACTATGGCTACACCTTC.

As concerns this clone: This sample also contains other DNA sequences that code for the same CDR3. The J gene is TRBJ2-5, the V gene TRBV2; D is uncertain. The CDR3 sequence is 13 residues long. Trimming removed 4 bases at V and 5 bases at J, with 11 bases between. Germline CDR1 and CDR2: SNHLY and FYNNEI. This chain's CDR3 is CASSGVAGETQYF. The CDR3 DNA follows: TGTGCCAGCAGTGGGGTCGCTGGGGAGACCCAGTACTTC. Looking up the rest from reference TRBV2 and TRBJ2-5 gives the full variable domain: EPEVTQTPSHQVTQMGQEVILRCVPISNHLYFYWYRQILGQKVEFLVSFYNNEISEKSEIFDDQFSVERPDGSNFTLKIRSTKLEDSAMYFCASSGVAGETQYFGPGTRLLVL.

With respect to this clone: The sample carries other DNA sequences with the same CDR3. V usage is TRBV7-9 and J usage is TRBJ2-5; no clear D. V was pared by 4 bases and J by 4 bases, with 4 bases between. This CDR3 contains 11 residues. In germline, CDR1 is SEHNR, CDR2 FQNEAQ (reference sequence). CDR3 nucleotide sequence: TGTGCCAGCAGCTCTCTAGAGACCCAGTACTTC. Translating it yields CASSSLETQYF. Full variable domain (outside the CDR3, taken from reference TRBV7-9 and TRBJ2-5): DTGVSQNPRHKITKRGQNVTFRCDPISEHNRLYWYRQTLGQGPEFLTYFQNEAQLEKSRLLSDRFSAERPKGSFSTLEIQRTEQGDSAMYLCASSSLETQYFGPGTRLLVL.

This clone was seen only once. In the same sample, other DNA sequences code for this CDR3. V and J are TRBV7-9 and TRBJ1-1; 10 nucleotides match TRBD1. CDR1 is SEHNR and CDR2 is FQNEAQ in the germline V gene (reference sequence). This CDR3 is 14 amino acids long. The V gene end was trimmed by 5 bases and the J gene end by 4 bases; junction bases not matched to a gene: 4. The CDR3 sequence is CASSPRTGGTEAFF. The CDR3 DNA reads TGTGCCAGCAGCCCTCGGACAGGGGGCACTGAAGCTTTCTTT.

The chain carries TRBV25-1 and TRBJ2-6; D unresolved. The CDR3 covers 13 residues. CDR1 is MGHDK, CDR2 SYGVNS, per germline. V shed 4 bases and J shed 2 bases, with 3 bases lying between them. The CDR3 DNA reads as TGTGCCAGCAGTGCCACTGGGGCCAACGTCCTGACTTTC. It translates to CASSATGANVLTF.

The chain uses TRBV7-8 and TRBJ1-4; D remains ambiguous. Deletions cut 2 bases from V and 8 bases from J, with 15 bases between. The CDR3 is 15 amino acids. Germline CDR1 SGHVS, CDR2 FQNEAQ. CDR3 sequence (DNA): TGTGCCAGCAGCTTACTACGGGGAGGTCGGGAAAAACTGTTTTTT. This translates into CASSLLRGGREKLFF.

This chain uses TRBV19 with TRBJ2-1, with TRBD2 matching over 16 bases. The length of the CDR3 is 19 residues. Germline V gene data show CDR1 as LNHDA and CDR2 as SQIVND (reference sequence). The trim removed 6 bases at V and 4 bases at J, leaving 12 bases unmatched. The CDR3 sequence is CASSLDSLGLAGGYNEQFF. Written as DNA, the CDR3 is TGTGCCAGTAGCTTGGACAGCTTGGGACTAGCGGGGGGGTACAATGAGCAGTTCTTC.

V and J are TRBV30 and TRBJ1-6, with TRBD1 matching over 7 bases. Losses at the gene ends were 3 bases for V and 7 bases for J; bases not matched to a gene: 6. This CDR3 has 14 residues. Looked up from germline, CDR1 is GTSNPN and CDR2 is SVGIG (reference sequence). The CDR3 nucleotides are TGTGCCTGGAGACCACAGGGGCCCAATTCACCCCTCCACTTT. Its protein is CAWRPQGPNSPLHF. The whole variable domain, filled in from reference TRBV30 and TRBJ1-6, reads SQTIHQWPATLVQPVGSPLSLECTVEGTSNPNLYWYRQAAGRGLQLLFYSVGIGQISSEVPQNLSASRPQDRQFILSSKKLLLSDSGFYLCAWRPQGPNSPLHFGNGTRLTVT.

CDR3 residues: CASSPLDGEQYF. CDR3 in DNA: TGTGCCAGCAGTCCTCTCGATGGCGAGCAGTACTTC. This rearrangement joins TRBV9 to TRBJ2-7; D not certain. Trimming took off 5 bases at V and 6 bases at J, with 12 bases between the two ends. Germline V CDR1 and CDR2: SGDLS, YYNGEE. The CDR3 contains 12 residues.

The count of this clone is one. The chain couples TRBV18 to TRBJ1-1, with D perhaps TRBD1 (5 bases). The germline gives CDR1 KGHSH, CDR2 LQKENI. The CDR3 runs to 14 residues. Trimming cost V 2 bases and J 1 base, with 8 bases left between them. The CDR3 sequence is CASSPDRPNTEAFF. CDR3 DNA: TGTGCCAGCTCACCAGACAGACCGAACACTGAAGCTTTCTTT.

This rearrangement joins TRBV5-7 to TRBJ1-5, with 7 bases identical to TRBD1. TRBV5-7 is treated as an ORF (open reading frame) with a function not yet certain. The CDR3 covers 17 residues. V lost 0 bases to trimming and J lost 1 base; unmatched junction nucleotides: 7. Written as DNA, the CDR3 is TGTGCCAGCAGCTTGGCCTGGACAGGAGCAAGCAATCAGCCCCAGCATTTT. It specifies CASSLAWTGASNQPQHF.

The chain links TRBV2 to TRBJ2-1; 14 nucleotides match TRBD2. CDR1 is SNHLY, CDR2 FYNNEI, per germline. The trim removed 6 bases at V and 3 bases at J, leaving 4 bases unmatched. The length of the CDR3 is 16 residues. The CDR3 region has the DNA TGTGCCAGCAGAGACGGGACTAGCGGGGGCTACAATGAGCAGTTCTTC. It translates to CASRDGTSGGYNEQFF. The variable domain in full, completed from reference TRBV2 and TRBJ2-1, reads EPEVTQTPSHQVTQMGQEVILRCVPISNHLYFYWYRQILGQKVEFLVSFYNNEISEKSEIFDDQFSVERPDGSNFTLKIRSTKLEDSAMYFCASRDGTSGGYNEQFFGPGTRLTVL.

The J gene is TRBJ2-7, the V gene TRBV25-1; 7 positions agree with TRBD2. Germline V lookup: CDR1 MGHDK, CDR2 SYGVNS. CDR3 length: 15 amino acids. Trimming removed 6 bases from V and 3 bases from J; junction bases left unmatched: 11. The CDR3 reads CASRSGTLLIYEQYF. CDR3 coding DNA: TGTGCCAGCAGGAGCGGGACCCTACTGATCTACGAGCAGTACTTC.

The CDR3 DNA reads as TGCAGCGTTGCCAACCGACTGAACACTGAAGCTTTCTTT. Protein sequence: CSVANRLNTEAFF. The V gene is TRBV29-1, the J gene TRBJ1-1; D is undetermined. The CDR3 runs to 13 residues. The V gene lost 4 bases and the J gene lost 0 bases, with 9 bases spanning the gap. The germline CDR1 and CDR2 sequences are SQVTM and ANQGSEA.

The J gene is TRBJ1-4, the V gene TRBV4-3; 7 bases map to TRBD1. The J segment lost 5 bases and the V segment lost 1 base, leaving 4 bases of the junction unmatched. Germline V gives CDR1 LGHNA, CDR2 YSLEER. The CDR3 is 15 amino acids. Here the CDR3 reads CASSQGGTVNEKLFF. The DNA for the CDR3 is TGCGCCAGCAGCCAAGGAGGGACAGTCAATGAAAAACTGTTTTTT.

This chain links TRBV29-1 with TRBJ2-7; tentatively, D is TRBD1 or TRBD2 (5 bases each). Trimming stripped 6 bases from V and 3 bases from J, with 18 bases between. Per germline, CDR1 SQVTM and CDR2 ANQGSEA. This CDR3 is 14 amino acids long. For the CDR3, the DNA is TGCAGCGTAATAAGAGTACTAGGGGACTACGAGCAGTACTTC. Amino acids: CSVIRVLGDYEQYF.

With regard to this clone: Within the sample, other DNA sequences also encode this same CDR3. This chain connects TRBV6-6 to TRBJ1-5; 9 bases line up with TRBD1. The CDR3 is made up of 13 amino acids. With 5 bases clipped from V and 5 bases from J, the junction kept 1 base outside the gene matches. The V gene's germline CDR1 is MNHNY and CDR2 SVGAGI (reference sequence). In DNA form, the CDR3 reads TGTGCCAGCAGTCGGACAGGGGATCAGCCCCAGCATTTT. Translating gives CASSRTGDQPQHF.

The chain links TRBV6-5 to TRBJ2-7, with TRBD1 as a possible D gene (6 bases). CDR3 length: 14 residues. Trimming removed 7 bases at V and 3 bases at J, with 16 bases between. Germline CDR1 reads MNHEY; CDR2 reads SVGAGI. The CDR3 region has the DNA TGTGCCAGCACCGCTAACAGGGATATCTACGAGCAGTACTTC. Its translation: CASTANRDIYEQYF.

The chain uses TRBV5-4 and TRBJ2-3; no clear D gene. The CDR3 extends over 14 amino acids. Germline V gives CDR1 SGHNT, CDR2 YYREEE (reference sequence). V lost 3 bases, J lost 0 bases, and 8 bases lay in between. CDR3 DNA sequence: TGTGCCAGCAGCTATTTGGACAGCACAGATACGCAGTATTTT. Its translation is CASSYLDSTDTQYF.

V usage is TRBV27 and J usage is TRBJ2-7, with D possibly being TRBD2 (5 bases). The CDR3 loop spans 13 amino acids. V was shortened by 2 bases and J by 1 base, with 6 bases between the two germline ends. Looked up from germline, CDR1 is MNHEY and CDR2 is SMNVEV (reference sequence). The CDR3 nucleotides are TGTGCCAGCAGTTTAGGGAGATCCTACGAGCAGTACTTC. It is translated as CASSLGRSYEQYF.